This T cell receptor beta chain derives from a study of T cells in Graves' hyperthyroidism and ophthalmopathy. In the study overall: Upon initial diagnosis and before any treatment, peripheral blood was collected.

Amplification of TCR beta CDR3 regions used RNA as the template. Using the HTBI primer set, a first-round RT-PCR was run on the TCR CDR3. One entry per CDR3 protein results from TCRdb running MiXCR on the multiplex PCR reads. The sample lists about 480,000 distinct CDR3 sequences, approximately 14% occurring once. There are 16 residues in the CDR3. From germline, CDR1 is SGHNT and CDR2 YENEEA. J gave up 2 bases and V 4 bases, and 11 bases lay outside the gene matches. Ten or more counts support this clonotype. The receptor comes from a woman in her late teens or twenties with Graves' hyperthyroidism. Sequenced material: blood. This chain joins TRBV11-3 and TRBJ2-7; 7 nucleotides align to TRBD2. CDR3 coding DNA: TGTGCCAGCAGCTCTGAAAGCGGGGACCCCACCTACGAGCAGTACGTC. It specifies CASSSESGDPTYEQYV.